Below are 15 T cell receptor beta chains sequenced from a single sample in a study of blood T cell repertoires in COVID-19. The repertoire was sequenced with immunoSEQ multiplex PCR; TCRdb's copy has only in-frame clones and lacks some. The data contain some 300,000 clones, roughly 90% of them singletons. What was sequenced was PBMCs or T cells enriched from blood (not recorded which). The receptors derive from a middle-aged woman who had recovered from COVID-19.

The gene calls are TRBV12-5 and TRBJ1-2; a possible D gene is TRBD1 (5 bases). This CDR3 has 13 residues. The V end lost 0 bases, the J end lost 8 bases, and 10 bases lay between the germline ends. CDR1 and CDR2 from the germline V gene are LGHNT and FRNRAP. The CDR3 protein is CASGLVGGEGYTF. CDR3 bases: TGTGCTAGTGGTTTGGTAGGAGGGGAAGGCTACACCTTC.

This chain uses TRBV4-1 with TRBJ2-5; D is perhaps TRBD1 (5 bases). The CDR3 has 13 residues. CDR1 MGHRA and CDR2 YSYEKL come from the germline V gene. V was cut by 5 bases and J by 4 bases, with 11 bases left in between. The CDR3 coding sequence is TGCGCCAGCAGCTCTCAGGGCGTAGAGACCCAGTACTTC. Translated: CASSSQGVETQYF.

This clone was detected many times. This chain connects TRBV7-3 to TRBJ2-3; 10 bases map to TRBD2. The CDR3 contains 14 residues. The trim removed 10 bases at V and 4 bases at J, leaving 8 bases unmatched. Germline loops: CDR1 SGHTA, CDR2 FQGTGA. DNA of the CDR3: TGTGCCACCAAAAGCGGGAGGGCCTCAGATACGCAGTATTTT. Residues: CATKSGRASDTQYF.

The chain has TRBV30 and TRBJ1-6; TRBD1 matches at 7 bases. CDR1 and CDR2 from the germline V gene are GTSNPN and SVGIG (reference sequence). The CDR3 runs 13 residues. V lost 3 bases and J lost 5; bases outside the gene matches: 1. This chain's CDR3 is CAWRTGNNSPLHF. CDR3 nucleotide sequence: TGTGCCTGGAGGACAGGGAATAATTCACCCCTCCACTTT.

J is TRBJ1-5 and V is TRBV5-6, with unresolved D. This CDR3 is 14 amino acids long. From germline, CDR1 is SGHDT and CDR2 YYEEEE. Trimming pared 3 bases from V and 2 bases from J, leaving 9 bases between. CDR3 in amino acids: CASSSRGGNQPQHF. CDR3 nucleotide sequence: TGTGCCAGCAGCTCTAGAGGTGGCAATCAGCCCCAGCATTTT.

The chain links TRBV7-3 to TRBJ2-1; a weak D match, TRBD1 (5 bases). Germline CDR1 SGHTA, CDR2 FQGTGA. The CDR3 consists of 13 residues. V was cut by 4 bases and J by 10 bases, with 14 bases left in between. CDR3 DNA: TGTGCCAGCAGCTCCGAACTACGGACAGAGCAGTTCTTC. Its protein product is CASSSELRTEQFF.

The V and J genes are TRBV2 and TRBJ2-5; no reliable D call. Germline assignment: CDR1 SNHLY and CDR2 FYNNEI. This CDR3 is 13 amino acids long. Trimming removed 2 bases at V and 5 bases at J, with 9 bases between. CDR3 sequence (DNA): TGTGCCAGCAGTGAATTAGTGTGGGAGACCCAGTACTTC. Protein sequence: CASSELVWETQYF.

The rearrangement links TRBV15 to TRBJ2-3, with 11 bases matching TRBD2. The trim removed 1 base at V and 4 bases at J, leaving 7 bases unmatched. CDR1 is LNHNV, CDR2 YYDKDF, per germline (reference sequence). The CDR3 extends over 17 amino acids. The CDR3 is CATSRGNSGRAADTQYF. The CDR3 bases are TGTGCCACCAGCAGAGGGAATAGCGGGAGGGCTGCAGATACGCAGTATTTT.

CDR3 bases: TGTGCCAGTAGTATGTCCGTGGGGACTGCCGACGGGGTTACGCAGTATTTT. It codes for CASSMSVGTADGVTQYF. This chain joins TRBV19 and TRBJ2-3, with TRBD2 as a possible D gene (6 bases). Trimming pared 3 bases from V and 8 bases from J, leaving 24 bases between. The length of the CDR3 is 17 residues. Germline assignment: CDR1 LNHDA and CDR2 SQIVND (reference sequence). The whole variable domain, filled in from reference TRBV19 and TRBJ2-3, reads DGGITQSPKYLFRKEGQNVTLSCEQNLNHDAMYWYRQDPGQGLRLIYYSQIVNDFQKGDIAEGYSVSREKKESFPLTVTSAQKNPTAFYLCASSMSVGTADGVTQYFGPGTRLTVL.

This clone ranks as medium-sized. The chain uses TRBV14 and TRBJ1-1; 11 nucleotides agree with TRBD1. This CDR3 has 15 residues. The V gene end was trimmed by 5 bases and the J gene end by 5 bases; junction bases not matched to a gene: 7. Germline loops: CDR1 SGHDN, CDR2 FVKESK. Here the CDR3 reads CASSGQGAVSTEAFF. The CDR3 DNA reads as TGTGCCAGCAGCGGACAGGGGGCTGTGTCGACTGAAGCTTTCTTT. Full variable domain (remainder filled in from reference TRBV14 and TRBJ1-1): EAGVTQFPSHSVIEKGQTVTLRCDPISGHDNLYWYRRVMGKEIKFLLHFVKESKQDESGMPNNRFLAERTGGTYSTLKVQPAELEDSGVYFCASSGQGAVSTEAFFGQGTRLTVV.

The chain is built from TRBV7-9 and TRBJ1-1; the match to TRBD1 covers 7 bases. Trimming cost V 3 bases and J 0 bases; bases outside gene matches: 1. Germline V gives CDR1 SEHNR, CDR2 FQNEAQ (reference sequence). The length of the CDR3 is 14 residues. The DNA for the CDR3 is TGTGCCAGCAGCTTGGGACAGCTGAACACTGAAGCTTTCTTT. Amino acid sequence: CASSLGQLNTEAFF.

The chain combines TRBV11-2 with TRBJ1-6; 8 nucleotides align to TRBD1. V trimming: 3 bases; J trimming: 9 bases; junction bases outside the gene matches: 7. The CDR3 loop spans 15 amino acids. Germline V gene lookup returns CDR1 SGHAT and CDR2 FQNNGV. CDR3 nucleotides: TGTGCCAGCAGCTTGGAGACAGGACAGGGTTCACCCCTCCACTTT. Encoded protein: CASSLETGQGSPLHF.

A word on this clone: Other DNA sequences from this sample encode an identical CDR3 as well. The chain couples TRBV2 to TRBJ1-2; 7 bases match TRBD1. Germline V lookup: CDR1 SNHLY, CDR2 FYNNEI. Trimming took 6 bases from V and 4 from J; bases not matched to a gene: 5. This CDR3 has 13 residues. CDR3 nucleotide sequence: TGTGCCAGCAGCCCCGGACAGGCCTATGGCTACACCTTC. Translating gives CASSPGQAYGYTF.

This rearrangement joins TRBV19 to TRBJ1-2; 8 nucleotides match TRBD1. Germline-derived CDR1 and CDR2 are LNHDA and SQIVND (reference sequence). The CDR3 sequence is 16 residues long. Unmatched junction bases numbered 14, after V lost 5 bases and J lost 6 bases. DNA of the CDR3: TGTGCCAGTAGTTCCTTTTTCCGGACAGGGATGCATGGCTACACCTTC. Translating gives CASSSFFRTGMHGYTF.

CDR3 DNA sequence: TGTGCCAGCAGTGGTAGACAGGGGCTGAACACTGAAGCTTTCTTT. Its translation: CASSGRQGLNTEAFF. This rearrangement joins TRBV2 to TRBJ1-1; 8 bases fit TRBD1. CDR3 size: 15 residues. Looked up from germline, CDR1 is SNHLY and CDR2 is FYNNEI. J was trimmed by 0 bases and V by 4 bases; bases with no gene match: 4.